Below, 10 T cell receptor beta chains from the same sample are listed, as sequenced in a study of post-analysis software for immune sequencing data. The study's findings and limits: Several TRBV segments (TRBV5-6, TRBV5-1 and TRBV20-1 among them) occurred more frequently in patients than in controls.

Each TCR beta cDNA library carried unique molecular identifiers. TCRdb called the PCR reads again in MiXCR, with one record for every CDR3 protein. The sample carries 600,000 to 750,000 distinct CDR3 sequences, 55% to 70% recorded once. These receptors have no known antigen. Material: blood. These receptors were obtained from a girl aged 2 to 9 with multiple sclerosis.

This clonotype was found a few times. V is TRBV29-1 and J is TRBJ2-3; a possible D gene is TRBD2 (7 bases). Trimming took off 7 bases at V and 3 bases at J, with 14 bases between the two ends. The CDR3 has 13 amino acids. Germline CDR1 reads SQVTM; CDR2 reads ANQGSEA. The CDR3 protein is CSAGRGGTDTQYF. Written as DNA, the CDR3 is TGCAGCGCTGGCAGGGGAGGGACAGATACGCAGTATTTT.

This chain connects TRBV3-1 to TRBJ2-5; D may be TRBD1 or TRBD2 (5 bases each). The germline V gene has CDR1 LGHDT and CDR2 YNNKEL (reference sequence). This CDR3 comprises 18 residues. Trimming took 3 bases from V and 4 from J, leaving 24 bases between them. Written as DNA, the CDR3 is TGTGCCAGCAGCCACCTGGGGTTGGGAGAGGGGTTGGGAGAGACCCAGTACTTC. Encoded protein: CASSHLGLGEGLGETQYF.

The chain recombines TRBV3-1 with TRBJ2-1; 10 bases agree with TRBD2. The V segment lost 7 bases and the J segment 8 bases; nucleotides outside the gene matches: 11. Germline-derived CDR1 and CDR2 are LGHDT and YNNKEL (reference sequence). This CDR3 comprises 15 residues. The CDR3 nucleotides read TGTGCCAGCACCGACTCGACTAGCGGGTTCTATGAGCAGTTCTTC. Translation: CASTDSTSGFYEQFF.

This clonotype was found a few times. The rearrangement uses TRBV27 and TRBJ2-1, with 10 nucleotides matching TRBD2. The CDR3 extends over 16 amino acids. Germline CDR1 and CDR2: MNHEY and SMNVEV (reference sequence). The ends lost 2 bases at V and 8 bases at J; junction bases unmatched: 9. CDR3 region: CASSLTSSGSSDEQFF. CDR3 bases: TGTGCCAGCAGTTTAACCTCTAGCGGGAGTTCGGATGAGCAGTTCTTC.

The V call is TRBV5-1, the J call TRBJ2-1; TRBD1 agrees at 8 bases. Looked up from germline, CDR1 is SGHRS and CDR2 is YFSETQ. The CDR3 sequence is 14 residues long. V shed 4 bases and J 5 bases; nucleotides not matched to a gene: 5. This CDR3 reads CASSGYRGNNEQFF. The CDR3 region has the DNA TGCGCCAGCAGCGGTTACAGGGGGAACAATGAGCAGTTCTTC.

This clonotype was picked up a small number of times. The chain links TRBV7-2 to TRBJ2-1; weak D call: TRBD2 (5 bases). The CDR3 has 12 amino acids. The germline V and J ends were trimmed by 7 bases and 10 bases, with 14 bases remaining between them. Looked up from germline, CDR1 is SGHTA and CDR2 is FQGNSA. The CDR3 spells CASKGSNVEQFF. In DNA form, the CDR3 reads TGTGCCAGCAAAGGGAGCAACGTCGAGCAGTTCTTC.

The gene calls are TRBV6-5 and TRBJ2-5; D gene uncertain. Trimming left V 6 bases short and J 4 bases short, with 12 bases between. Germline CDR1 reads MNHEY; CDR2 reads SVGAGI. CDR3 length: 13 residues. This CDR3 reads CASSFPNSETQYF. The CDR3 nucleotides read TGTGCCAGCAGCTTTCCAAACTCAGAGACCCAGTACTTC.

This sequence joins TRBV12-3 or TRBV12-4 and TRBJ1-4, with D hard to call. Between the trimmed V and J ends, which lost 3 bases and 3 bases, there was a span of 17 bases. The CDR3 is 17 residues long. The CDR3 bases are TGTGCCAGCAGTTTGTGGCATCCCGGATCAGCTAATGAAAAACTGTTTTTT. It is translated as CASSLWHPGSANEKLFF.

This clonotype was seen a single time. This clone may be a read error of a much larger clone one base away. The genes are TRBV6-6 and TRBJ2-3, with unresolved D. V was shortened by 6 bases and J by 4 bases, with 8 bases between the two germline ends. The CDR3 consists of 12 residues. Looked up from germline, CDR1 is MNHNY and CDR2 is SVGAGI (reference sequence). CDR3 sequence: CASSHTSDTQYF. In nucleotides, the CDR3 is TGTGCCAGCAGCCATACGTCAGATACGCAGTATTTT.

The rearrangement uses TRBV7-2 and TRBJ2-3; D call uncertain. V lost 0 bases and J 6 bases, leaving 7 bases between the germline ends. This CDR3 comprises 13 residues. Germline CDR1 and CDR2: SGHTA and FQGNSA. The CDR3 DNA reads as TGTGCCAGCAGCTTAGCCACAAGGGATACGCAGTATTTT. It translates to CASSLATRDTQYF.